This T cell receptor beta chain was captured by sequencing in a study of cytomegalovirus exposure and HLA in healthy donors. Whole-study findings and limits: The tendency of first-cohort TCR clusters to co-occur in the roughly 120 validation repertoires was the finding of a later analysis.

The data were produced by immunoSEQ multiplex PCR, yet TCRdb's version contains in-frame clones alone and is incomplete. This repertoire shows 110,000 or so clones, around 85% found once; its top ten account for 3%. Regarding this clone: Its antigen remains unknown. The same CDR3 also results from other DNA sequences found in this sample.

Deletions cut 3 bases from V and 6 bases from J, with 4 bases between. Germline CDR1 MNHEY, CDR2 SMNVEV (reference sequence). This CDR3 comprises 11 residues. The clonotype was recovered from a woman aged 18-29 years in good health and CMV-seronegative. Material: PBMCs. V gene TRBV27 combines with J gene TRBJ2-3; no firm D call. The CDR3 sequence is CASSFRDTQYF. The CDR3 nucleotides are TGTGCCAGCAGTTTCCGGGATACGCAGTATTTT.